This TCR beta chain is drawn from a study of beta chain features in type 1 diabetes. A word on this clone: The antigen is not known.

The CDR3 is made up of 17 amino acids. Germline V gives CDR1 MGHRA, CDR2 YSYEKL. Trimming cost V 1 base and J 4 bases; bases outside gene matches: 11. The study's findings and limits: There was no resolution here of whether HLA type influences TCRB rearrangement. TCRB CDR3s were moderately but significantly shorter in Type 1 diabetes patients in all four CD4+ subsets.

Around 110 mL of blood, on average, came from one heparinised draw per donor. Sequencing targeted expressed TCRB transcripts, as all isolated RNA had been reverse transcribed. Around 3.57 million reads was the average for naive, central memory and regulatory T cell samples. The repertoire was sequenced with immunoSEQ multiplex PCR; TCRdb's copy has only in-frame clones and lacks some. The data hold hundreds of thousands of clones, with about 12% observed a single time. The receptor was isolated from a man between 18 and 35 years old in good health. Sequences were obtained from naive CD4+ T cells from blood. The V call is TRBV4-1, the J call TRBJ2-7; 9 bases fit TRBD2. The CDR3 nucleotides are TGCGCCAGCAGCCAAGTTATCCTAGCGGGGAGGAGTTACGAGCAGTACTTC. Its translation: CASSQVILAGRSYEQYF.